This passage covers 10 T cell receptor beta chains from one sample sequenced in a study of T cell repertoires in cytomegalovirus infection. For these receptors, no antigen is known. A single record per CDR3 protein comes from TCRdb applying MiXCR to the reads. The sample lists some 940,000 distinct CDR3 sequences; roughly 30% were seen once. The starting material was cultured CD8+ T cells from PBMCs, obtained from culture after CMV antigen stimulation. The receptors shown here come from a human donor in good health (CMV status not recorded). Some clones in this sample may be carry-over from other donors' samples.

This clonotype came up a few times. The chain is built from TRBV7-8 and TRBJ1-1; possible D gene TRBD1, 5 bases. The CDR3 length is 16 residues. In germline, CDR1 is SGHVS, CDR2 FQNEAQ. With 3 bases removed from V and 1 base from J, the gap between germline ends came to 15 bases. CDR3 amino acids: CASSLDIDIPNTEAFF. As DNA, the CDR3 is TGTGCCAGCAGCTTGGACATCGACATCCCGAACACTGAAGCTTTCTTT.

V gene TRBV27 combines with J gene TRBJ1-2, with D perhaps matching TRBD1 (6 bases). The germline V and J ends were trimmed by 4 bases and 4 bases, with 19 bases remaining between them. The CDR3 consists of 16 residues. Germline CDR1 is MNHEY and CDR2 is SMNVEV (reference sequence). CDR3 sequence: CASSSTTRTASYGYTF. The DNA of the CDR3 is TGTGCCAGCAGTTCGACAACTAGGACAGCAAGCTATGGCTACACCTTC.

CDR3 protein: CASSIVEGPYDGYTF. CDR3 in DNA: TGTGCCAGTAGTATAGTGGAGGGTCCCTACGATGGCTACACCTTC. This chain joins TRBV19 and TRBJ1-2, with D uncertain. Trimming shortened V by 1 base and J by 6 bases, and 15 bases separated the two germline ends. Looked up from germline, CDR1 is LNHDA and CDR2 is SQIVND (reference sequence). The CDR3 has 15 residues.

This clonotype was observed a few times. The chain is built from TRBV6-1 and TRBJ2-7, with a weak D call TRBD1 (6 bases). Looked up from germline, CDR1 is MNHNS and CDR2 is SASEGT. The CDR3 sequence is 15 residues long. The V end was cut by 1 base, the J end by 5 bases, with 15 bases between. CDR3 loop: CASSEVGGTFHEQYF. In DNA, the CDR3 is TGTGCCAGCAGTGAAGTAGGGGGTACCTTCCACGAGCAGTACTTC.

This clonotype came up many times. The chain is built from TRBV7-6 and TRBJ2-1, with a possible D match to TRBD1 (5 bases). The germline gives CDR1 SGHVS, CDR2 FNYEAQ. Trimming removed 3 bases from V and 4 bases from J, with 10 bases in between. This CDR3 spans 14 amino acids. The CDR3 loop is CASSFGHLYNEQFF. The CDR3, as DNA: TGTGCCAGCAGCTTCGGACACCTGTACAATGAGCAGTTCTTC.

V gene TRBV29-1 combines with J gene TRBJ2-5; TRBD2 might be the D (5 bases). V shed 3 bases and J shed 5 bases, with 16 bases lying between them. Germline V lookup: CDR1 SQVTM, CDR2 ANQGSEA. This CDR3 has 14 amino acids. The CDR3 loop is CSVDWPDGGETQYF. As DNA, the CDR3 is TGCAGCGTTGACTGGCCAGATGGAGGTGAGACCCAGTACTTC. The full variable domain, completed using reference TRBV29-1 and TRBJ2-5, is SAVISQKPSRDICQRGTSLTIQCQVDSQVTMMFWYRQQPGQSLTLIATANQGSEATYESGFVIDKFPISRPNLTFSTLTVSNMSPEDSSIYLCSVDWPDGGETQYFGPGTRLLVL.

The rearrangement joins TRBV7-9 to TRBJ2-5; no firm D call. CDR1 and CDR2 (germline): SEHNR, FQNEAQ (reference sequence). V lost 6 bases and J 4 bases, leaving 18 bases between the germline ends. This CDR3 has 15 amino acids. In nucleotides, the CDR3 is TGTGCCAGCAGTTTAACCCGCGCGAACAGAGAGACCCAGTACTTC. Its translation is CASSLTRANRETQYF.

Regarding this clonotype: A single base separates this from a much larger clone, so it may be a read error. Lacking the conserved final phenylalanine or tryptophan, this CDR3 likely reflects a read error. The CDR3, as DNA: TGTGCCACAGGGCAGCCCCAGCATTTG. It specifies CATGQPQHL. The genes are TRBV19 and TRBJ1-5; weak D call: TRBD1 (5 bases). The CDR3 is 9 amino acids. Germline V CDR1 and CDR2: LNHDA, SQIVND (reference sequence). Trimming took off 10 bases at V and 7 bases at J, with 5 bases between the two ends.

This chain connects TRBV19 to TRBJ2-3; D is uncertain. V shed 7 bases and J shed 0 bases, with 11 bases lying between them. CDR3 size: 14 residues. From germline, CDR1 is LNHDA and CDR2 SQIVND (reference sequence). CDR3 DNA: TGTGCCAGTAACACCGGCTCTAGCACAGATACGCAGTATTTT. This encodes CASNTGSSTDTQYF. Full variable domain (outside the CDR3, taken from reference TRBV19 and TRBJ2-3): DGGITQSPKYLFRKEGQNVTLSCEQNLNHDAMYWYRQDPGQGLRLIYYSQIVNDFQKGDIAEGYSVSREKKESFPLTVTSAQKNPTAFYLCASNTGSSTDTQYFGPGTRLTVL.

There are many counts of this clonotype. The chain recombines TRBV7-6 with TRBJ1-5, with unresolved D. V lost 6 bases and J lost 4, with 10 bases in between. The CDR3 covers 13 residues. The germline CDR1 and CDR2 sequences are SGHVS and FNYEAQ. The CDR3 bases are TGTGCCAGCAGTTCCAATACGAATCAGCCCCAGCATTTT. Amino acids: CASSSNTNQPQHF.